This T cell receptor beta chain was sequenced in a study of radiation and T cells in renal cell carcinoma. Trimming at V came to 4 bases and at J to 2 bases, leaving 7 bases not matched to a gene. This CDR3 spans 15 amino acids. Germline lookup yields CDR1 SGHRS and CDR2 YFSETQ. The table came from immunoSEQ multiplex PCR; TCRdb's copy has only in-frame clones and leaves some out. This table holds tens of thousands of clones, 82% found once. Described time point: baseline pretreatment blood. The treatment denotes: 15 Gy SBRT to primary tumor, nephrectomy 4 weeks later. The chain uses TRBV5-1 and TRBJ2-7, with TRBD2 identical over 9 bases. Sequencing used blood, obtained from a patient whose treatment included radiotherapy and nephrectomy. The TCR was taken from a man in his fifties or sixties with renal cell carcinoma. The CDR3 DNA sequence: TGCGCCAGCAGCAGGGAGCGGGAGGCGACCTACGAGCAGTACTTC. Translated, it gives CASSREREATYEQYF.